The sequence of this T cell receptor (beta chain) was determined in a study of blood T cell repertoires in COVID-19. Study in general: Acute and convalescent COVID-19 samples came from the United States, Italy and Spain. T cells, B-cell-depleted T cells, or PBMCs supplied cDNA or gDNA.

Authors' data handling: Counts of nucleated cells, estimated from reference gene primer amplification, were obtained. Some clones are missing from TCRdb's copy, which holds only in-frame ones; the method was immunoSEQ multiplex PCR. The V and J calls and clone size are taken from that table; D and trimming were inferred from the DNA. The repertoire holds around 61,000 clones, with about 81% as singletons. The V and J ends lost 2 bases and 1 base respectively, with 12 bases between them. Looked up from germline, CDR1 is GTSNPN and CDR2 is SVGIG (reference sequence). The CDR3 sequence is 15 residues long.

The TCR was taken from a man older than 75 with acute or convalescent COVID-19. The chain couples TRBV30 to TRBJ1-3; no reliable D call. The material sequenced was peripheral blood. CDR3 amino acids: CAWSLRGSSGNTIYF. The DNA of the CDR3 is TGTGCCTGGAGTCTCCGCGGGAGTTCTGGAAACACCATATATTTT.